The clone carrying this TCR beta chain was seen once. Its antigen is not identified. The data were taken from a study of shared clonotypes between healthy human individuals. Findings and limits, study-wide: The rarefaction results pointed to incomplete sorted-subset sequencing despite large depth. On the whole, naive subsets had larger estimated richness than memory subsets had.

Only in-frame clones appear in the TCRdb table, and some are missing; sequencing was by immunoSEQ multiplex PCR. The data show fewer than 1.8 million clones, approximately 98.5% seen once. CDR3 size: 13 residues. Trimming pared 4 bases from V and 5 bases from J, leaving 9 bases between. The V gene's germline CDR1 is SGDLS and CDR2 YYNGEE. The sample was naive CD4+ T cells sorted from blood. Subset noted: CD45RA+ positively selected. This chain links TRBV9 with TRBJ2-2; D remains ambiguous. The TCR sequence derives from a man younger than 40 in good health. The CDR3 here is CASSPGLTGELFF. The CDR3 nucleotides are TGTGCCAGCAGCCCCGGGCTTACCGGGGAGCTGTTTTTT.